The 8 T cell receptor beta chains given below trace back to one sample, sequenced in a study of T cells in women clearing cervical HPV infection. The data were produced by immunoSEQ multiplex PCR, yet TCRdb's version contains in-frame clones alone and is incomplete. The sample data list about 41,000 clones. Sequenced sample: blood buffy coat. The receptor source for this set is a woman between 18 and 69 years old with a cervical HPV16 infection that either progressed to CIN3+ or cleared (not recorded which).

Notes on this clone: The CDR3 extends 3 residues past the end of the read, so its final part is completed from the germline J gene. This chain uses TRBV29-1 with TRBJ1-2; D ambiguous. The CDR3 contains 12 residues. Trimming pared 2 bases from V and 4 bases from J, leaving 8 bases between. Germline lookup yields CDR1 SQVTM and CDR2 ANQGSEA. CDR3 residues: CSVERSGYGYTF. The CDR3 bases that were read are TGCAGCGTTGAACGGTCGGGCTATGGC.

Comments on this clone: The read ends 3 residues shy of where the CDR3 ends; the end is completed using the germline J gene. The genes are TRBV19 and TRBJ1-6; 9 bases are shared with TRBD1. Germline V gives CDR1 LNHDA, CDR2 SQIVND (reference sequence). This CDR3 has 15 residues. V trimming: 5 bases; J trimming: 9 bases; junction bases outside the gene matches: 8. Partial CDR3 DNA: TGTGCCAGTAGTCCTAGGACAGGGGATGGTTCACCC. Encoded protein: CASSPRTGDGSP. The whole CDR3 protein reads CASSPRTGDGSPLHF.

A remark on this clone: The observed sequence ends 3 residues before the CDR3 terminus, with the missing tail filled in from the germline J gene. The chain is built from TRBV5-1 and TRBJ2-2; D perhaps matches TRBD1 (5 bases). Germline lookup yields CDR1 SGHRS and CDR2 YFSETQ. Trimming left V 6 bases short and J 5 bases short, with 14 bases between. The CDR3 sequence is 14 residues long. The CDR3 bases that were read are TGCGCCAGCATGCTACAGACAGATACCGGGGAG. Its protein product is CASMLQTDTGE. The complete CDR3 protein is CASMLQTDTGELFF.

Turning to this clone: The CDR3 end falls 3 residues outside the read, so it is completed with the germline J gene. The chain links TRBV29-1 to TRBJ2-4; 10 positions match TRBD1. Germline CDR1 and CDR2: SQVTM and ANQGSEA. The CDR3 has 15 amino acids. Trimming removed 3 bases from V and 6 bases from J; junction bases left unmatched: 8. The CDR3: CSVEFPGQGRNIQYF. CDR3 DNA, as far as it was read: TGCAGCGTTGAGTTCCCGGGACAGGGGAGAAACATT.

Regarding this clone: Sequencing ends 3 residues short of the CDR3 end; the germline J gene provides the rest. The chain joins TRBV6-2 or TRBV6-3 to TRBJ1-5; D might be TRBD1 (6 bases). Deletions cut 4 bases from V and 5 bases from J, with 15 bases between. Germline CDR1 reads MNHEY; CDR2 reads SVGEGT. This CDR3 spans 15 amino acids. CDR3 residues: CASSSGTRPDQPQHF. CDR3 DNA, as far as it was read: TGTGCCAGCAGTTCCGGGACAAGGCCGGATCAGCCC.

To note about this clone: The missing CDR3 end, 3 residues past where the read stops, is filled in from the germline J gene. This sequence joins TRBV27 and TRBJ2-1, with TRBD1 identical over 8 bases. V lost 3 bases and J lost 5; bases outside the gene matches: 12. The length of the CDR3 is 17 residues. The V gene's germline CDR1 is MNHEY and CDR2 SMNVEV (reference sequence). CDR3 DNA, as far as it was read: TGTGCCAGCAGTTTGGACGTAGCCCGGACAGGGCACAATGAG. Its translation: CASSLDVARTGHNE. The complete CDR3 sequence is CASSLDVARTGHNEQFF.

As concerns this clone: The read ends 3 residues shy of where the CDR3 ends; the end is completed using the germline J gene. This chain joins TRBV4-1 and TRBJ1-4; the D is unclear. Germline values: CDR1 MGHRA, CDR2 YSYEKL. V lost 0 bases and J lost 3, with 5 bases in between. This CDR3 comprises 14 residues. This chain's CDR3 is CASSQDRANEKLFF. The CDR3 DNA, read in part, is TGCGCCAGCAGCCAAGATAGAGCTAATGAAAAA.

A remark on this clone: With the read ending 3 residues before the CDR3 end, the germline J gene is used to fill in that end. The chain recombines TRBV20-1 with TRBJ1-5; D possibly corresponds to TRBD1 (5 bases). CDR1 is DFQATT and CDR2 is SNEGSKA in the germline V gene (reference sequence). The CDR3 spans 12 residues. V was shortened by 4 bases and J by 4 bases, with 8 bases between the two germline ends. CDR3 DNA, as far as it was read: TGCAGTGCTACCAGGGTTAATCAGCCC. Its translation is CSATRVNQP. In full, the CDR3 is CSATRVNQPQHF.